The next 21 T cell receptor beta chains were all read from a single sample in a study of cytotoxic CD8 clonotypes in ibrutinib-treated CLL. The protocol was immunoSEQ multiplex PCR, while the TCRdb copy is restricted to in-frame clones and leaves out a portion. The table has 15,000 or so clones, roughly two thirds seen once. The sequences come from PBMCs, collected before ibrutinib treatment. These receptors were obtained from a human donor with chronic lymphocytic leukemia.

The chain combines TRBV5-6 with TRBJ2-7; 8 bases match TRBD1. The ends lost 0 bases at V and 1 base at J; junction bases unmatched: 3. Germline V gene sequence: CDR1 SGHDT, CDR2 YYEEEE. The CDR3 is 15 amino acids. The CDR3 DNA reads TGTGCCAGCAGCTTGGGAGGGACAGGATCCTACGAGCAGTACTTC. Its translation: CASSLGGTGSYEQYF.

V and J are TRBV5-1 and TRBJ2-7, with 9 bases aligning to TRBD1. After removal of 3 bases from V and 4 bases from J, the junction contained 14 bases not matched to a gene. Looked up from germline, CDR1 is SGHRS and CDR2 is YFSETQ. The CDR3 contains 17 residues. The CDR3 nucleotides are TGCGCCAGCAGCTCCCTACTGACAGGGGGTAAAAAATACGAGCAGTACTTC. It specifies CASSSLLTGGKKYEQYF.

V and J are TRBV5-1 and TRBJ1-4; 7 nucleotides align to TRBD1. The CDR3 has 16 amino acids. The junction had 8 bases not matched to a gene; V was cut back by 6 bases and J by 0 bases. CDR1 is SGHRS, CDR2 YFSETQ, per germline. CDR3 DNA sequence: TGCGCCAGCACCATACAGGGGATTGCAACTAATGAAAAACTGTTTTTT. Its translation is CASTIQGIATNEKLFF.

This clone has only a few counts. The chain uses TRBV28 and TRBJ1-5, with 7 bases that match TRBD1. The junction had 6 bases not matched to a gene; V was cut back by 6 bases and J by 4 bases. The germline V gene encodes CDR1 MDHEN and CDR2 SYDVKM. The CDR3 has 14 residues. The CDR3 DNA reads as TGTGCCAGCAGCCCCTCAGGGGGGAATCAGCCCCAGCATTTT. It codes for CASSPSGGNQPQHF.

The V and J genes are TRBV7-9 and TRBJ2-7; 8 nucleotides agree with TRBD2. The length of the CDR3 is 15 residues. V dropped 5 bases and J dropped 1; count of bases not matched to a gene: 7. Looked up from germline, CDR1 is SEHNR and CDR2 is FQNEAQ (reference sequence). DNA of the CDR3: TGTGCCAGCAGCGGCGGGGGGTTTGGGTCCTACGAGCAGTACTTC. Residues: CASSGGGFGSYEQYF.

The chain has TRBV5-6 and TRBJ1-2; D perhaps matches TRBD1 (6 bases). Trimming stripped 3 bases from V and 7 bases from J, with 19 bases between. CDR1 is SGHDT and CDR2 is YYEEEE in the germline V gene. This CDR3 has 15 amino acids. Written as DNA, the CDR3 is TGTGCCAGCAGCTCCCCTAAAACAGGGTCTAGTGGCTACACCTTC. It encodes CASSSPKTGSSGYTF. The variable domain in full, completed from reference TRBV5-6 and TRBJ1-2, reads DAGVTQSPTHLIKTRGQQVTLRCSPKSGHDTVSWYQQALGQGPQFIFQYYEEEERQRGNFPDRFSGHQFPNYSSELNVNALLLGDSALYLCASSSPKTGSSGYTFGSGTRLTVV.

This chain uses TRBV9 with TRBJ2-2, with D perhaps being TRBD1 or TRBD2 (6 bases each). Germline CDR1 reads SGDLS; CDR2 reads YYNGEE. This CDR3 has 15 amino acids. Trimming left V 0 bases short and J 5 bases short, with 11 bases between. The CDR3 spells CASSVGGGQTGELFF. CDR3 bases: TGTGCCAGCAGCGTAGGTGGGGGGCAGACCGGGGAGCTGTTTTTT.

The rearrangement uses TRBV7-9 and TRBJ1-3; D gene unclear. The V gene's germline CDR1 is SEHNR and CDR2 FQNEAQ (reference sequence). V lost 4 bases and J 10 bases, leaving 14 bases between the germline ends. The CDR3 runs to 13 residues. The CDR3 loop reads CASSWNSDGTIYF. The CDR3 DNA reads TGTGCCAGCAGCTGGAACAGCGACGGGACCATATATTTT.

For the CDR3, the DNA is TGTGCCAGCAGCCGAAACAGGGGACCCAGCGCTGAAATGGATTCACCCCTCCACTTT. Amino acid sequence: CASSRNRGPSAEMDSPLHF. This chain links TRBV4-2 with TRBJ1-6; TRBD1 aligns across 7 bases. Germline trimming cut 4 bases from V and 8 bases from J; bases unmatched to any gene: 20. CDR1 LGHNA and CDR2 YNFKEQ come from the germline V gene. The CDR3 totals 19 residues.

This sequence joins TRBV5-6 and TRBJ2-2, with 8 bases lining up with TRBD1. The CDR3 runs to 16 residues. V dropped 2 bases and J dropped 1; count of bases not matched to a gene: 4. CDR1 and CDR2 (germline): SGHDT, YYEEEE. This CDR3 is CASSLPGQENTGELFF. CDR3 nucleotide sequence: TGTGCCAGCAGCTTACCGGGACAGGAGAACACCGGGGAGCTGTTTTTT.

This clone was observed a single time. The chain has TRBV19 and TRBJ1-1; D uncertain. V gave up 3 bases and J gave up 4 bases, with 12 bases separating them. Per germline, CDR1 LNHDA and CDR2 SQIVND (reference sequence). The CDR3 consists of 14 residues. This CDR3 is CASSIRTGSTEAFF. CDR3 sequence (DNA): TGTGCCAGTAGTATCCGGACGGGATCCACTGAAGCTTTCTTT.

The chain has TRBV30 and TRBJ1-1; tentatively, D is TRBD1 (5 bases). The CDR3 contains 13 residues. V was trimmed by 5 bases and J by 5 bases, leaving 15 bases between them. CDR1 and CDR2 (germline): GTSNPN, SVGIG (reference sequence). The CDR3 is CAWGQGPWTEAFF. CDR3 sequence (DNA): TGTGCCTGGGGGCAGGGCCCGTGGACTGAAGCTTTCTTT.

V gene TRBV28 combines with J gene TRBJ2-5; D gene ambiguous. CDR3 length equals 11 residues. V lost 2 bases to trimming and J lost 4 bases, with 2 bases between them. Looked up from germline, CDR1 is MDHEN and CDR2 is SYDVKM. CDR3 region: CASSLGETQYF. CDR3 DNA sequence: TGTGCCAGCAGTTTAGGAGAGACCCAGTACTTC.

The V call is TRBV6-5, the J call TRBJ2-3, with 11 nucleotides matching TRBD1. Looked up from germline, CDR1 is MNHEY and CDR2 is SVGAGI. V shed 6 bases, J shed 8 bases, and the junction held 10 bases outside the gene matches. CDR3 length: 15 residues. In DNA, the CDR3 is TGTGCCAGCAGAAAAAAGGGACAGGGGGTCGGTACGCAGTATTTT. Amino acids: CASRKKGQGVGTQYF.

The rearrangement links TRBV15 to TRBJ2-6; tentatively, D is TRBD1 (6 bases). V gave up 0 bases and J gave up 1 base, with 10 bases separating them. This CDR3 contains 17 residues. The germline V gene encodes CDR1 LNHNV and CDR2 YYDKDF (reference sequence). The CDR3 DNA reads as TGTGCCACCAGCAGAGAAAAGGACAGATCTGGGGCCAACGTCCTGACTTTC. This sequence encodes CATSREKDRSGANVLTF. Variable domain in full (rest from reference TRBV15 and TRBJ2-6): DAMVIQNPRYQVTQFGKPVTLSCSQTLNHNVMYWYQQKSSQAPKLLFHYYDKDFNNEADTPDNFQSRRPNTSFCFLDIRSPGLGDTAMYLCATSREKDRSGANVLTFGAGSRLTVL.

This sequence joins TRBV7-8 and TRBJ1-1; D is unclear. V was clipped by 1 base and J by 0 bases, with 9 bases between them. This CDR3 spans 15 amino acids. Looked up from germline, CDR1 is SGHVS and CDR2 is FQNEAQ. This CDR3 reads CASSLDSVMNTEAFF. CDR3 bases: TGTGCCAGCAGCTTAGACTCAGTCATGAACACTGAAGCTTTCTTT.

The chain employs TRBV11-3 and TRBJ2-2; D unclear. CDR1 and CDR2 (germline): SGHNT, YENEEA. The CDR3 length is 13 residues. The ends were cut back, 5 bases at V and 5 bases at J, with 9 bases in the middle. CDR3 protein: CASSPGGTGELFF. The DNA of the CDR3 is TGTGCCAGCAGCCCCGGCGGTACCGGGGAGCTGTTTTTT. The complete variable domain, with remaining parts taken from reference TRBV11-3 and TRBJ2-2, reads EAGVVQSPRYKIIEKKQPVAFWCNPISGHNTLYWYLQNLGQGPELLIRYENEEAVDDSQLPKDRFSAERLKGVDSTLKIQPAELGDSAVYLCASSPGGTGELFFGEGSRLTVL.

The chain employs TRBV28 and TRBJ2-7; D ambiguous. This CDR3 comprises 15 residues. Germline CDR1 is MDHEN and CDR2 is SYDVKM. Trimming pared 6 bases from V and 9 bases from J, leaving 24 bases between. DNA for the CDR3: TGTGCCAGCAGCCCATCAAGACAATTCCAGATAGTGCAGTACTTC. Its translation is CASSPSRQFQIVQYF.

V and J are TRBV9 and TRBJ1-2, with TRBD1 identical over 7 bases. Germline CDR1 is SGDLS and CDR2 is YYNGEE. V was clipped by 3 bases and J by 0 bases; unmatched bases: 17. The CDR3 extends over 19 amino acids. The CDR3 spells CASSARDIIGGDANYGYTF. DNA of the CDR3: TGTGCCAGCAGCGCTCGGGACATCATAGGGGGCGATGCTAACTATGGCTACACCTTC.

This clone was detected a few times. V and J are TRBV7-2 and TRBJ1-5; no clear D. The CDR3 consists of 13 residues. The germline CDR1 and CDR2 sequences are SGHTA and FQGNSA. V was cut by 6 bases and J by 4 bases, with 10 bases left in between. In DNA form, the CDR3 reads TGTGCCAGCAGTCCCGAAATGAATCAGCCCCAGCATTTT. As protein: CASSPEMNQPQHF.

This clone occurred a few times. This CDR3 is CASSRDSQGYEQYF. CDR3 DNA sequence: TGCGCCAGCAGCCGCGACAGCCAGGGATACGAGCAGTACTTC. V is TRBV5-1 and J is TRBJ2-7; possibly TRBD1 for D (5 bases). CDR1 is SGHRS, CDR2 YFSETQ, per germline. The CDR3 length is 14 residues. Trimming pared 4 bases from V and 4 bases from J, leaving 15 bases between. The full variable domain, in which reference TRBV5-1 and TRBJ2-7 provide the parts outside the CDR3, is KAGVTQTPRYLIKTRGQQVTLSCSPISGHRSVSWYQQTPGQGLQFLFEYFSETQRNKGNFPGRFSGRQFSNSRSEMNVSTLELGDSALYLCASSRDSQGYEQYFGPGTRLTVT.